Listed below are T cell receptor beta chains from one sample, sequenced in a study of response to subunit inactivated influenza vaccine. TCRdb called the RT-PCR reads again in MiXCR, with one record for every CDR3 protein. Of approximately 500,000 distinct CDR3 sequences in the sample, around 25% were seen once. These data also featured in a second study, about T cells expressing NK-cell markers.

The starting material was CD4+ T cells sorted from PBMCs, obtained approximately 12 days after vaccination. These TCRs come from a man aged 45 to 65 who received an inactivated influenza vaccine. Each CDR3 is given with its conserved first and last residue. Each record gives: J gene, D gene, clone size, V gene, CDR3 protein, CDR3 DNA. The D gene is left open where the match is weak. A clone size is listed for some rows: how often the clone was seen (once, few, many), or a class if it is expanded.

TRBJ1-1	.	few	TRBV3-1	CASSPTRDVAEAFF	TGTGCCAGCAGCCCCACCCGGGACGTAGCTGAAGCTTTCTTT
TRBJ1-5	.	few	TRBV28	CASSLASIAQHF	TGTGCCAGCAGTCTGGCCTCGATAGCCCAGCATTTT
TRBJ2-5	TRBD2	few	TRBV6-1	CASSPPGFQRGIQTQYF	TGTGCCAGCAGTCCGCCGGGTTTTCAGCGGGGGATACAGACCCAGTACTTC
TRBJ2-7	TRBD1	once	TRBV10-3	CAISRDRGNGEQYF	TGTGCCATCAGTAGGGACAGGGGTAATGGCGAGCAGTACTTC
TRBJ2-7	.	.	TRBV5-1	CASSDRGGTGNEQYF	TGCGCCAGCAGCGACCGTGGGGGAACTGGGAACGAGCAGTACTTC
TRBJ2-7	.	few	TRBV20-1	CSAAIRAHEQYF	TGCAGTGCTGCAATAAGGGCCCACGAGCAGTACTTC
TRBJ2-3	TRBD2	few	TRBV6-1	CASSPGLAGVADTQYF	TGTGCCAGCAGTCCCGGACTAGCGGGAGTAGCGGATACGCAGTATTTT
TRBJ1-4	TRBD1	.	TRBV7-9	CASTGQGSFEKLFF	TGTGCCAGCACCGGACAGGGGAGTTTTGAAAAACTGTTTTTT
TRBJ1-6	.	.	TRBV7-2	CASSWDGPYNSPLHF	TGTGCCAGCAGCTGGGACGGACCCTATAATTCACCCCTCCACTTT
TRBJ2-7	TRBD1	many	TRBV4-1	CASSLRDRAYEQYF	TGCGCCAGCAGCCTCCGGGACAGGGCCTACGAGCAGTACTTC
TRBJ2-7	.	.	TRBV5-1	CASSLQRERVEQYF	TGCGCCAGCAGCTTGCAACGGGAGAGGGTCGAGCAGTACTTC
TRBJ2-7	TRBD2	.	TRBV3-1	CASSQTGGAYEQYF	TGTGCCAGCAGCCAAACGGGGGGAGCCTACGAGCAGTACTTC
TRBJ1-3	.	.	TRBV5-1	CASSLAEVSVGNTIYF	TGCGCCAGCAGCTTGGCGGAGGTTTCTGTTGGAAACACCATATATTTT